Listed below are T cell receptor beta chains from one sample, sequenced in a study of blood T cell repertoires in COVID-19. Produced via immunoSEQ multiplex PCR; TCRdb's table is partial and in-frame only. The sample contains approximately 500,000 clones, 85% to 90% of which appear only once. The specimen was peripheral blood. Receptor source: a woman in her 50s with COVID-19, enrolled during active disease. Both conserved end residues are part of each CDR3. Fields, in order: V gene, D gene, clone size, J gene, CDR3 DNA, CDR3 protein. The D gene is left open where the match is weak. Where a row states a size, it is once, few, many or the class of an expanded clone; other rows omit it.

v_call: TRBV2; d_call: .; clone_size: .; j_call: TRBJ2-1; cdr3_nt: TGTGCCAGCAATAGGGACACGACCATAGAAAAGGAGCAGTTCTTC; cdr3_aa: CASNRDTTIEKEQFF
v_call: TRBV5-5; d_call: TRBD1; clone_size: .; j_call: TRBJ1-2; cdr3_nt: TGTGCCAGCAGACTGACAGGGGGCACGGATGGCTACACCTTC; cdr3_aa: CASRLTGGTDGYTF
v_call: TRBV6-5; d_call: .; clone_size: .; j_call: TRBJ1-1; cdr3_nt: TGTGCCAGCAGTTACTTCGGCAGGGCGAACACTGAAGCTTTCTTT; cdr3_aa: CASSYFGRANTEAFF
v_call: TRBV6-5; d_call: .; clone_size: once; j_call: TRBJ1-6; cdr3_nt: TGTGCCAGCAGCCGTAAGGGAGATAATTCACCCCTCCACTTT; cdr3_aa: CASSRKGDNSPLHF
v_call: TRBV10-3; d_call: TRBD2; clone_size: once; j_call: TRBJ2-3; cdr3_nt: TGTGCCTCGACTAGCGGGGGAGCTTTTCTAAATACGCAGTATTTT; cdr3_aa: CASTSGGAFLNTQYF
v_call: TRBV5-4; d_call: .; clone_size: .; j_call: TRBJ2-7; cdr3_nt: TGTGCCAGCAGCTTGGGGGAGAGGTACGAGCAGTACTTC; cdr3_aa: CASSLGERYEQYF
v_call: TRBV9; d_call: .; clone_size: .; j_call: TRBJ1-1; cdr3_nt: TGTGCCAGCAGCGGACTGGAGGGTACTGAAGCTTTCTTT; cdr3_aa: CASSGLEGTEAFF
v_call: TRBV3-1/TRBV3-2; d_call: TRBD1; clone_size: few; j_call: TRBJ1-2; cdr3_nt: TGTGCCAGCAGCCCCGGACAGGGGCGCTATGGCTACACCTTC; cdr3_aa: CASSPGQGRYGYTF
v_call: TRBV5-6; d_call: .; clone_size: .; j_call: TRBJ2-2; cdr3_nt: TGTGCCAGCACCCCTCGGTTAGGGGGCGGGGACACCGGGGAGCTGTTTTTT; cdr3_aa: CASTPRLGGGDTGELFF
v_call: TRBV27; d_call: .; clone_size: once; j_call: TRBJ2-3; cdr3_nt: TGTGCCAGCAAAGACTACGCCCTCGTGACAGATACGCAGTATTTT; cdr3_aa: CASKDYALVTDTQYF
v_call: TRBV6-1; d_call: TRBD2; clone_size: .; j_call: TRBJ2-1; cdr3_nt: TGTGCCAGCAGTGTCTTGTGGGGGGAGGGTGAGCAGTTCTTC; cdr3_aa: CASSVLWGEGEQFF
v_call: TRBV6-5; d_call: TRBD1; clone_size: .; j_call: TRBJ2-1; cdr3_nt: TGTGCCAGCCCGGGACAGGGGTTCATCATCGATGAGCAGTTCTTC; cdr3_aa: CASPGQGFIIDEQFF
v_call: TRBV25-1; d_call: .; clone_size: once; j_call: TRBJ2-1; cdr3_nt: TGTGCCAGCAGTGGTGTCCCCCGGGGGAATGAGCAGTTCTTC; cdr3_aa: CASSGVPRGNEQFF
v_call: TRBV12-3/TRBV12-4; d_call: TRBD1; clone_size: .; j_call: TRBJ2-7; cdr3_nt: TGTGCCAGCAGTAGGGACAGAAGCTACGAGCAGTACTTT; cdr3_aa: CASSRDRSYEQYF
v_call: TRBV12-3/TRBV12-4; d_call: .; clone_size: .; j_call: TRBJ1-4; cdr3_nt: TGTGCCACCTCGGACAGAGCGGAAAAACTGTTTTTT; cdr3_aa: CATSDRAEKLFF
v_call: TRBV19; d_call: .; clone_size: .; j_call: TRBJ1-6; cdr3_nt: TGTGCCAGTAGTATAGGAGGCAGGGGTAATTCACCCCTCCACTTT; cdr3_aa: CASSIGGRGNSPLHF
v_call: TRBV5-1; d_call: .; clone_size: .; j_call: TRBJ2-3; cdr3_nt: TGCGCCAGCAGTATTCCCAGCACAGATACGCAGTATTTT; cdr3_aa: CASSIPSTDTQYF
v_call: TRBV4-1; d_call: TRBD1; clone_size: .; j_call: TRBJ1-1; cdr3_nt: TGCGCCAGCAGCCTCGGGACAGGTCGCCCTGAAGCTTTCTTT; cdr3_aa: CASSLGTGRPEAFF
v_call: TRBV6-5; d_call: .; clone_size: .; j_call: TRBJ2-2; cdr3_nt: TGTGCCAGCAGATGGGGGGGGGCCGACACCGGGGAGCTGTTTTTT; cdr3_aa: CASRWGGADTGELFF
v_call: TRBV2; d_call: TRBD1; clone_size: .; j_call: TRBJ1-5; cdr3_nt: TGTGCCAGCAGTTGGGGACAGGGGGCGAGCCAGCCCCAGCATTTT; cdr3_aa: CASSWGQGASQPQHF
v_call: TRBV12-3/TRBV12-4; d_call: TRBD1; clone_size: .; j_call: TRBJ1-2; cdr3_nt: TGTGCCAGCAGTTACAGGGGTACCTATGGCTACACCTTC; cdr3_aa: CASSYRGTYGYTF
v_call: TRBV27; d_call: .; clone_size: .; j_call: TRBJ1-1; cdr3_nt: TGTGCCAGCAGTTCTTCTTCGGTGCGGACTGAAGCTTTCTTT; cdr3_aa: CASSSSSVRTEAFF
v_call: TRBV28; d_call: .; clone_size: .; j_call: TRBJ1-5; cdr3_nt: TGTGCCAGCAGGGCAGACAGAAATAGCAATCAGCCCCAGCATTTT; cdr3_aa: CASRADRNSNQPQHF
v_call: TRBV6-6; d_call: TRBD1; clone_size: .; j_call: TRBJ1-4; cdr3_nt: TGTGCCAGCAGTTCCGTTTCCGGGACAGGGGATGAAAAACTGTTTTTT; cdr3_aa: CASSSVSGTGDEKLFF
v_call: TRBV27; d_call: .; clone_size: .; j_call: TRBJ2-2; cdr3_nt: TGTGCCAGCAGTTTGGGAGTCAACACCGGGGAGCTGTTTTTT; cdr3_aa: CASSLGVNTGELFF
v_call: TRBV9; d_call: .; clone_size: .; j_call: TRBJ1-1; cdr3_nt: TGTGCCAGCAGCGTGGGAGCCACTGAAGCTTTCTTT; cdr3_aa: CASSVGATEAFF
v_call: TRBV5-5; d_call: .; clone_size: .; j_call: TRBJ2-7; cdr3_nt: TGTGCCAGCAGCTACCGACGGGAATCGGAGGAGCAGTACTTC; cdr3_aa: CASSYRRESEEQYF
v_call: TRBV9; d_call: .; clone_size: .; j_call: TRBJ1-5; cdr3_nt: TGTGCCAGCAGCGTAGCTGAGGGCCAGCCCCAGCATTTT; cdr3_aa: CASSVAEGQPQHF
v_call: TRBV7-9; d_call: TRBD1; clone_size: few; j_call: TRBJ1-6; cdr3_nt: TGTGCCAGCAGCCGGACAGGGGTTTCACCCCTCCACTTT; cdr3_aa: CASSRTGVSPLHF